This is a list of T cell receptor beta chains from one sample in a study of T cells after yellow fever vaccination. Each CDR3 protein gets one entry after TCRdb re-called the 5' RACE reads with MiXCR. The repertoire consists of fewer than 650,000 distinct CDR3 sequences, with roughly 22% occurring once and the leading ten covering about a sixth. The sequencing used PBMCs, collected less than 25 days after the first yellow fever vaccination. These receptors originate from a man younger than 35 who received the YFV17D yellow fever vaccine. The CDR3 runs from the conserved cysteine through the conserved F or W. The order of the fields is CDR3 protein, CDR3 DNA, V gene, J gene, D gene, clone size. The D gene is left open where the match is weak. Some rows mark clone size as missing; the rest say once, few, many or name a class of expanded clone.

CASSLVGGSPLHF	TGTGCCAGCAGTTTAGTCGGCGGGTCACCCCTCCACTTT	TRBV12-3/TRBV12-4	TRBJ1-6	NA	few
CASSPPEGAAGELFF	TGTGCCAGCAGTCCCCCGGAGGGGGCCGCCGGGGAGCTGTTTTTT	TRBV27	TRBJ2-2	NA	NA
CASSLGGFQETQYF	TGTGCCAGCAGCTTAGGTGGCTTTCAAGAGACCCAGTACTTC	TRBV13	TRBJ2-5	NA	NA
CASSQEVSPVWGLFF	TGCGCCAGCAGCCAAGAGGTCTCGCCGGTTTGGGGGCTGTTTTTT	TRBV4-3	TRBJ2-2	NA	few
CSVVGRSSYNEQFF	TGCAGCGTTGTGGGGAGGAGCTCCTACAATGAGCAGTTCTTC	TRBV29-1	TRBJ2-1	NA	few
CASSLTSGNTGELFF	TGTGCCAGCAGCTTGACTAGCGGAAACACCGGGGAGCTGTTTTTT	TRBV7-9	TRBJ2-2	TRBD2	NA
CATSDLPHHVQESRDIQYF	TGTGCCACCAGTGATTTGCCCCACCATGTTCAGGAAAGTAGAGACATTCAGTACTTC	TRBV24-1	TRBJ2-4	NA	NA
CASSIGTRGDTQYF	TGCGCCAGCAGCATTGGGACACGGGGGGATACGCAGTATTTT	TRBV5-1	TRBJ2-3	NA	NA
CASSLVGSTNEKLFF	TGTGCCAGCAGCTTAGTGGGGTCAACTAATGAAAAACTGTTTTTT	TRBV7-2	TRBJ1-4	NA	few
CASSGGGPLNSYEQYF	TGTGCCAGCAGCGGGGGGGGCCCCCTAAACTCTTACGAGCAGTACTTC	TRBV4-2	TRBJ2-7	NA	NA
CASSSSGTGGSLSTDTQYF	TGTGCCAGCAGCTCCTCCGGGACAGGGGGCTCACTTAGCACAGATACGCAGTATTTT	TRBV11-1	TRBJ2-3	TRBD1	NA
CASSSRDRGQDYGYTF	TGTGCCAGCAGTTCCCGGGACAGGGGGCAAGACTATGGCTACACCTTC	TRBV6-5	TRBJ1-2	TRBD1	few
CASSVVGSSYQETQYF	TGTGCCAGCAGCGTAGTGGGGTCATCCTACCAAGAGACCCAGTACTTC	TRBV9	TRBJ2-5	NA	NA
CASSPRGTASYEQYF	TGTGCCAGCTCACCCCGAGGGACAGCGTCCTACGAGCAGTACTTC	TRBV18	TRBJ2-7	TRBD1	NA
CASSLEGTKNIQYF	TGTGCCAGCAGCTTAGAAGGAACCAAAAACATTCAGTACTTC	TRBV7-2	TRBJ2-4	NA	few
CASSPSQGYINYGYTF	TGCGCCAGCAGCCCTTCACAGGGATACATAAACTATGGCTACACCTTC	TRBV5-1	TRBJ1-2	NA	few
CASSQEGRGRRNEQFF	TGCGCCAGCAGCCAAGAAGGGAGGGGGCGGCGGAATGAGCAGTTCTTC	TRBV4-3	TRBJ2-1	NA	many
CASNRDREVDEQYF	TGTGCCAGCAACCGGGACAGGGAGGTTGACGAGCAGTACTTC	TRBV6-1	TRBJ2-7	TRBD1	NA
CASRPGGGPNQPQHF	TGTGCCAGCAGACCAGGGGGGGGACCGAATCAGCCCCAGCATTTT	TRBV12-3/TRBV12-4	TRBJ1-5	TRBD1	NA
CSAFTVNTEAFF	TGCAGTGCTTTTACAGTCAACACTGAAGCTTTCTTT	TRBV20-1	TRBJ1-1	NA	NA
CASSLAGTSGGAWETQYF	TGTGCCAGCAGCTTGGCCGGGACTAGCGGGGGTGCTTGGGAGACCCAGTACTTC	TRBV5-6	TRBJ2-5	TRBD2	few
CASSLEADPTDTQYF	TGTGCCAGCAGCTTAGAAGCGGACCCCACAGATACGCAGTATTTT	TRBV7-3	TRBJ2-3	NA	NA